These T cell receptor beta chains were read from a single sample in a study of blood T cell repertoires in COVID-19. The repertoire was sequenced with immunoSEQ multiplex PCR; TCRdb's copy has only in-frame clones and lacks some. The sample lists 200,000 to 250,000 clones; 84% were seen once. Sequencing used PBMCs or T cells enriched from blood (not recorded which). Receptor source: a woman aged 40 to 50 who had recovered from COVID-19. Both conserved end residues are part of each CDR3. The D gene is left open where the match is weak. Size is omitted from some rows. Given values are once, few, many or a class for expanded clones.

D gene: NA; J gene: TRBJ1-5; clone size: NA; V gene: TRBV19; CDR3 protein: CASSIVGLRRSYSNQPQHF; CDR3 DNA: TGTGCCAGTAGTATAGTGGGACTTAGGAGGTCTTATAGCAATCAGCCCCAGCATTTT
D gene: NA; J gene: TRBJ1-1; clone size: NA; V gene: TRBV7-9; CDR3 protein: CASSHWTENTEAFF; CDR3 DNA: TGTGCCAGCAGCCACTGGACAGAGAACACTGAAGCTTTCTTT
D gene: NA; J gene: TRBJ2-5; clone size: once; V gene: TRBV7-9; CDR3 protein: CASSLRGSETQYF; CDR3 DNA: TGTGCCAGCAGCTTAAGAGGGTCGGAGACCCAGTACTTC
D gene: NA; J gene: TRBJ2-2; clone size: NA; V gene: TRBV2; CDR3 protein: CASMFTGEMGTGELFF; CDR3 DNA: TGTGCCAGCATGTTTACGGGAGAAATGGGCACCGGGGAGCTGTTTTTT
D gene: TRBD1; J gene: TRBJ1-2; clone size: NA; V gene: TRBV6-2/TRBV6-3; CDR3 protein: CASSSSGLGQGRSYGYTF; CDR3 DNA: TGTGCCAGCAGTTCCTCAGGTCTTGGACAGGGGAGATCCTATGGCTACACCTTC
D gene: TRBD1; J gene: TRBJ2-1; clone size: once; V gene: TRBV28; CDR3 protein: CASSLRQGPYNEQFF; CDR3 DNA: TGTGCCAGCAGTCTCAGACAGGGACCCTACAATGAGCAGTTCTTC
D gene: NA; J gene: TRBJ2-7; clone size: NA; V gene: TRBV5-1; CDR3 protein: CASRPVGRWEQYF; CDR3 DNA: TGCGCCAGCAGGCCGGTGGGGAGGTGGGAGCAGTACTTC
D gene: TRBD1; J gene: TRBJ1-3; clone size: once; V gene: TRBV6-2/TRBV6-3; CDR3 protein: CASSYLQGSSGNTIYF; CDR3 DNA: TGTGCCAGCAGTTACCTACAGGGGAGCTCTGGAAACACCATATATTTT
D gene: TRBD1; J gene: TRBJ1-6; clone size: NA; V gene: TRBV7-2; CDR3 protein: CASTSTGNNSPLHF; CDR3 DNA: TGTGCCAGCACCTCGACAGGGAACAATTCACCCCTCCACTTT
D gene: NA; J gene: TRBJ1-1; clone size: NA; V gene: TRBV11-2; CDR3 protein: CASSLGVQGSSNTEAFF; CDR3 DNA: TGTGCCAGCAGCTTAGGGGTTCAGGGTTCATCGAACACTGAAGCTTTCTTT
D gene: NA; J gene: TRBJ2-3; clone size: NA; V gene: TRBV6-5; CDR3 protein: CASSYQGEVDTQYF; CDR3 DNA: TGTGCCAGCAGTTACCAGGGGGAGGTGGATACACAGTATTTT
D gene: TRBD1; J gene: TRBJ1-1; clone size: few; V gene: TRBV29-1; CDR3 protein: CSVLGQAMNTEAFF; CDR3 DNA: TGCAGCGTTTTAGGACAGGCCATGAACACTGAAGCTTTCTTT
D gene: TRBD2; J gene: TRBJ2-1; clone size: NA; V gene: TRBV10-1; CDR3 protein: CASSPGLAGGPGRNEQFF; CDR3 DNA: TGCGCCAGCAGCCCCGGACTAGCGGGAGGGCCGGGCCGGAATGAGCAGTTCTTC
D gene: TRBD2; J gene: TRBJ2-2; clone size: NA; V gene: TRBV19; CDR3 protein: CASSIYAGVAGELFF; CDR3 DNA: TGTGCCAGTAGTATCTACGCGGGAGTAGCCGGGGAGCTGTTTTTT
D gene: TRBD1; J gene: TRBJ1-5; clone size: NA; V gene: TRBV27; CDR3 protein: CASSYRGFNQPQHF; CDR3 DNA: TGTGCCAGCAGTTACAGGGGGTTCAATCAGCCCCAGCATTTT
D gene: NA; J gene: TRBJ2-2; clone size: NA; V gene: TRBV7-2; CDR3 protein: CASSPRLPTGELFF; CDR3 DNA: TGTGCCAGCAGTCCTCGACTTCCCACCGGGGAGCTGTTTTTT
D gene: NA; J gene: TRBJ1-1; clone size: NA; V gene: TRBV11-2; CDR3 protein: CASSLEALFTEAFF; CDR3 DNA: TGTGCCAGCAGCTTAGAAGCTTTATTCACTGAAGCTTTCTTT
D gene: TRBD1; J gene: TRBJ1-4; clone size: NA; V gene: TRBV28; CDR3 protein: CASRQGAGNEKLFF; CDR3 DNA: TGTGCCAGCAGACAGGGGGCGGGTAATGAAAAACTGTTTTTT
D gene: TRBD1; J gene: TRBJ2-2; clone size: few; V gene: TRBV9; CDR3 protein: CASSTQGDTGELFF; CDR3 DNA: TGTGCCAGCAGCACCCAGGGGGACACCGGGGAGCTGTTTTTT
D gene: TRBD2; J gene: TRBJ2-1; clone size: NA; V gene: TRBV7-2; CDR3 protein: CASSFSGTSGEQFF; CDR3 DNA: TGTGCCAGCAGCTTCTCCGGGACTAGCGGTGAGCAGTTCTTC
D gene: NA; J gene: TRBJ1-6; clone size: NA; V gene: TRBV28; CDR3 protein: CALKGRSYNSPLHF; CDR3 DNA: TGTGCCCTTAAAGGGAGGTCCTATAATTCACCCCTCCACTTT
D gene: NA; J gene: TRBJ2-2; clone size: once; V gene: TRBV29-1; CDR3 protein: CSVGLNTGELFF; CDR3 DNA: TGCAGCGTTGGACTGAACACCGGGGAGCTGTTTTTT
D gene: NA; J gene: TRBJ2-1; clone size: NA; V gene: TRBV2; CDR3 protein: CASSSAWRGNEQFF; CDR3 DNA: TGTGCCAGCAGTTCAGCATGGAGAGGAAATGAGCAGTTCTTC
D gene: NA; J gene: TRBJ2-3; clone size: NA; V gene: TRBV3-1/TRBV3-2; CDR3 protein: CASSKRGRGTDTQYF; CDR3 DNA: TGTGCCAGCAGCAAACGGGGGAGAGGGACAGATACGCAGTATTTT
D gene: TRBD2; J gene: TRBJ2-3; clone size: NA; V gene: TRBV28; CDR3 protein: CASRGGRTDTQYF; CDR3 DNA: TGTGCCAGCAGGGGAGGGAGAACAGATACGCAGTATTTT
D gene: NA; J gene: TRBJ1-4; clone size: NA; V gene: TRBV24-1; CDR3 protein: CATSDLQEQGLREKLFF; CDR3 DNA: TGTGCCACCAGTGATTTGCAGGAACAGGGATTACGTGAAAAACTGTTTTTT
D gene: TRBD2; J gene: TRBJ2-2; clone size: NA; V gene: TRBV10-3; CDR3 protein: CAISASGNTGELFF; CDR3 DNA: TGTGCCATCAGTGCTAGCGGGAACACCGGGGAGCTGTTTTTT
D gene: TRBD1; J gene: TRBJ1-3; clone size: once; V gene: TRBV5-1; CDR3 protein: CASSLRTGGPLSGNTIYF; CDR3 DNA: TGCGCCAGCAGCTTGAGGACAGGGGGCCCCCTCTCTGGAAACACCATATATTTT
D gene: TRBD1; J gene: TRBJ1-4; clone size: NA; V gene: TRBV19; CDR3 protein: CASSKTGGDEKLFF; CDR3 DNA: TGTGCCAGTAGTAAGACAGGGGGAGATGAAAAACTGTTTTTT
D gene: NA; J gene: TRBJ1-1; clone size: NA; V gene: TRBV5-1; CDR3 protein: CASNVGSLNTEAFF; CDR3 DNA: TGCGCCAGCAACGTGGGCAGCCTGAACACTGAAGCTTTCTTT
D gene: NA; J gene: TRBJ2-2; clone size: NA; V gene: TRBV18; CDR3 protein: CASSAQVENTGELFF; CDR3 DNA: TGTGCCAGCTCAGCCCAGGTGGAGAACACCGGGGAGCTGTTTTTT
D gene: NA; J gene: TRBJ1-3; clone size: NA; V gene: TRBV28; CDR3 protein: CASRVSLTGGNTIYF; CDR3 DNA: TGTGCCAGCAGGGTCTCACTCACGGGTGGAAACACCATATATTTT
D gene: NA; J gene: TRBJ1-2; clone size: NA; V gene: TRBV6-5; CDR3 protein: CASSIGRGYTF; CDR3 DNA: TGTGCCAGCAGTATCGGGAGAGGCTACACCTTC
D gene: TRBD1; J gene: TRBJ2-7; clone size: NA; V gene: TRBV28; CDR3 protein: CASNLGGQVAYEQYF; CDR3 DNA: TGTGCCAGCAACCTCGGGGGACAGGTGGCCTACGAGCAGTACTTC
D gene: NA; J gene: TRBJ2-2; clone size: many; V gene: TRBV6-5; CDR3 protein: CAVPTGVYGTGELFF; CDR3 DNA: TGTGCCGTCCCGACGGGAGTGTACGGCACCGGGGAGCTGTTTTTT
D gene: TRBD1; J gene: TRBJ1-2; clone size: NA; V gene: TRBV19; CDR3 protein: CASSTTRQGFFTF; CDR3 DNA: TGTGCCAGTAGTACAACAAGACAGGGGTTTTTCACCTTC
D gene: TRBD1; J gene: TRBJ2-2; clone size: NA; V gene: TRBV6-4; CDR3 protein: CASSRDRLTGELFF; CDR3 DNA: TGTGCCAGCAGTCGGGACAGGTTAACCGGGGAGCTGTTTTTT
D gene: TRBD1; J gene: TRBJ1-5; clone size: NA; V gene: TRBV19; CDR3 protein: CASRRDRGDNQPQHF; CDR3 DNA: TGTGCCAGTAGGCGGGACAGGGGTGACAATCAGCCCCAGCATTTT
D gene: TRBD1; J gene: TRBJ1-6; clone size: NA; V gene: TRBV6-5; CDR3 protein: CASSYGGQGYSPLHF; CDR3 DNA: TGTGCCAGCAGTTACGGGGGACAGGGCTATTCACCCCTCCACTTT
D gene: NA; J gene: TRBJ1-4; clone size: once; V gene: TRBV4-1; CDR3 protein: CASSRSGTPNSEKLFF; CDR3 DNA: TGCGCCAGCAGCCGGAGCGGGACACCCAATAGTGAAAAACTGTTTTTT
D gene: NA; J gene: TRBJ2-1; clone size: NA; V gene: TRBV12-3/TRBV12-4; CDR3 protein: CASRRGGGTEQFF; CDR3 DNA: TGTGCCAGCAGGAGGGGGGGAGGGACTGAGCAGTTCTTC
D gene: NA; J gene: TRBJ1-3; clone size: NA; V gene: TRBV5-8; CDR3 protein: CASSQPGTSYRDTIYF; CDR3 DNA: TGTGCCAGCAGCCAGCCAGGGACTTCCTACCGGGACACCATATATTTT
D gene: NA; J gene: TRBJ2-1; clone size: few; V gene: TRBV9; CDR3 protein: CASSGTQGSPYNEQFF; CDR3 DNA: TGTGCCAGCAGCGGGACGCAGGGATCCCCCTACAATGAGCAGTTCTTC
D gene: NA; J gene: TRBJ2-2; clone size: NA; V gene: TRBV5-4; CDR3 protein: CASSLGLPTGTGELFF; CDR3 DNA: TGTGCCAGCAGCTTAGGGCTGCCTACGGGGACCGGGGAGCTGTTTTTT
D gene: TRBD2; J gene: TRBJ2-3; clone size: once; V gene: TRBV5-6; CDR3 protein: CASTLRGADTQYF; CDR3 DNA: TGTGCCAGCACCCTACGGGGGGCAGATACGCAGTATTTT
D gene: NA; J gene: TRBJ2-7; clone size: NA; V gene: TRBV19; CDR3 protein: CASSIGRDGHEQYF; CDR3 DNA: TGTGCCAGTAGTATAGGGAGGGACGGGCACGAGCAGTACTTC
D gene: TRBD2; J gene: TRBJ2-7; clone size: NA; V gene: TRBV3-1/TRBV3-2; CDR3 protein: CASSHSGSGNEQYF; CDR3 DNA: TGTGCCAGCAGCCACAGCGGGAGCGGGAACGAGCAGTACTTC
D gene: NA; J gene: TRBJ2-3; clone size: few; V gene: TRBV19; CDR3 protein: CASNMRQGFGGTQYF; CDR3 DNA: TGTGCCAGTAACATGCGGCAAGGTTTTGGAGGTACGCAGTATTTT
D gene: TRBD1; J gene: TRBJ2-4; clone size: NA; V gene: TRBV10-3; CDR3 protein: CAISEGQGIAKNIQYF; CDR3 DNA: TGTGCCATCAGTGAAGGACAGGGGATTGCCAAAAACATTCAGTACTTC